This TCR beta chain was sequenced during a study of blood T cell repertoires in COVID-19. Study at large: The study drew acute and convalescent COVID-19 samples from the United States, Italy and Spain. T cells, B-cell-depleted T cells, or PBMCs supplied cDNA or gDNA.

Per the study methods: By means of reference gene primer amplification, nucleated cell counts were estimated. Repertoires were generated with immunoSEQ multiplex PCR, while TCRdb's copy carries only in-frame clones and drops some. D and trimming come from the DNA, and the V and J calls and clone size come from that table. Among under 300,000 clones, 87% were seen once, and the ten largest hold 7.2%. This clone was observed once. Germline V lookup: CDR1 MRHNA, CDR2 SNTAGT. Unmatched junction bases numbered 5, after V lost 5 bases and J lost 6 bases. The CDR3 runs to 13 residues. The V and J genes are TRBV6-4 and TRBJ1-2; the match to TRBD1 covers 8 bases. The sample consisted of peripheral blood. The clonotype was recovered from a man aged 55-75 years who had recovered from COVID-19. The CDR3, as DNA: TGTGCCAGCAGTAAAGGACAGGGCCATGGCTACACCTTC. Residues: CASSKGQGHGYTF.